The source of this T cell receptor (beta chain) is a study of cytomegalovirus exposure and HLA in healthy donors. Study-wide results and limits: Later examination showed HLA-associated TCR beta chains had greater clonal expansion than equally common others. Researchers reported that a few CMV-associated chains were confirmed in vitro as CMV antigen-specific.

To note about this clone: The antigen is unknown.

Both 60 Vbeta primers and 13 Jbeta primers went into the PCR. Libraries were prepared by immunoSEQ multiplex PCR; TCRdb keeps only in-frame clonotypes and omits some of them. The profile shows around 270,000 clones, around 80% of them singletons. The germline V and J ends were trimmed by 3 bases and 0 bases, with 6 bases remaining between them. From germline, CDR1 is MNHEY and CDR2 SMNVEV (reference sequence). The CDR3 totals 14 residues. Sampled while nominally healthy, donors likely had unrecorded immune exposures. The clonotype comes from a girl aged 2-10 years in good health and CMV-seronegative. What was sequenced was PBMCs. The rearrangement links TRBV27 to TRBJ1-3; D ambiguous. In nucleotides, the CDR3 is TGTGCCAGCAGTTTTGGCGGCTCTGGAAACACCATATATTTT. This encodes CASSFGGSGNTIYF.